This T cell receptor beta chain was recorded in a study of regulatory T cells in long-lasting Graves disease. Study context: Newly diagnosed Graves' patients had under 3 months of antithyroid drugs. Study-level findings and limits: Accuracy was possibly reduced by small sample size.

This clonotype was counted a few times. Antigen: not known. The V end was cut by 3 bases, the J end by 5 bases, with 8 bases between. Germline loops: CDR1 SGHRS, CDR2 YFSETQ. This CDR3 is 12 amino acids long. Time point of the sample: newly diagnosed GD, antithyroid drugs for less than 3 months. PBMC RNA served as the TCR library source. Arm-PCR of CDR3 regions and iRepertoire HTBI primers were the basis on which TCR beta libraries were built. TCRdb reprocessed the multiplex PCR reads with MiXCR, giving one entry per CDR3 protein. Here the sample spans under 450,000 distinct CDR3 sequences, about 17% being singletons. The sample was also reused in another study, on T cells in Graves' hyperthyroidism and ophthalmopathy. In that study: Orbital computed tomography, thyroid ultrasound, serum thyroxine and TRAb, and clinical symptoms together informed the diagnoses. Ophthalmopathy and stable hyperthyroidism were separated by a 13 V-J model.

The specimen comprised peripheral blood mononuclear cells (PBMCs), sampled at new diagnosis, from a patient treated with antithyroid drugs. This sequence was found in a woman between 18 and 30 years old with Graves disease. This sequence joins TRBV5-1 and TRBJ1-1; D not certain. CDR3 loop: CASSSYGTEAFF. In nucleotides, the CDR3 is TGCGCCAGCAGCTCGTACGGGACTGAAGCTTTCTTT.